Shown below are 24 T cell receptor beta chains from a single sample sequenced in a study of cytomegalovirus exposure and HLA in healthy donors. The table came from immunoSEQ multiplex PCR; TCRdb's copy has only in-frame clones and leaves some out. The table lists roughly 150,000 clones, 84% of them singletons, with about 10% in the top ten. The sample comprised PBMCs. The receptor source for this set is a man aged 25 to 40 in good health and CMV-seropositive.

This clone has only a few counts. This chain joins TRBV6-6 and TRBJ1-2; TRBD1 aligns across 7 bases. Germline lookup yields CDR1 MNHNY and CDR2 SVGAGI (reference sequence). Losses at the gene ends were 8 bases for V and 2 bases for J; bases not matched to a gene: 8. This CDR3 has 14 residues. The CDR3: CASGKGDSNYGYTF. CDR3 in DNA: TGTGCCAGCGGGAAGGGGGACAGCAACTATGGCTACACCTTC.

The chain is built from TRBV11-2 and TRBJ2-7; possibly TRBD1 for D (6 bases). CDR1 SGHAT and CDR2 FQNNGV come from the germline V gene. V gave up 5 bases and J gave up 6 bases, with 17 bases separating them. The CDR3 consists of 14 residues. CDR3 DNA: TGTGCCAGCAGCCGGAGTACAGGGATCGGCGAGCAGTACTTC. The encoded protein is CASSRSTGIGEQYF.

For the CDR3, the DNA is TGTGCCAGCAGCGCGGGGACAGACAACACCGGGGAGCTGTTTTTT. Translating gives CASSAGTDNTGELFF. The V call is TRBV9, the J call TRBJ2-2, with 7 bases matching TRBD1. V was pared by 3 bases and J by 2 bases, with 4 bases of the junction left unmatched. Per germline, CDR1 SGDLS and CDR2 YYNGEE. This CDR3 comprises 15 residues.

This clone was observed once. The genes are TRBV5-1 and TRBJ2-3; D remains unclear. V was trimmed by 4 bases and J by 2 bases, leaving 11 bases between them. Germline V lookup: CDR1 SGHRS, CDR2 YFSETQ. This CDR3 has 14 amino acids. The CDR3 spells CASSGYPLTDTQYF. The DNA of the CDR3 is TGCGCCAGCAGCGGTTACCCACTCACAGATACGCAGTATTTT.

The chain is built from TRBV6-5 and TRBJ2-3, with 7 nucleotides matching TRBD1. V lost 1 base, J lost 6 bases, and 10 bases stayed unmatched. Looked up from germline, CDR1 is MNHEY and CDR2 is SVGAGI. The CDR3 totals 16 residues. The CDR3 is CASSYLFGTEWDTQYF. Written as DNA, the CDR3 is TGTGCCAGCAGTTACTTGTTTGGGACAGAATGGGATACGCAGTATTTT.

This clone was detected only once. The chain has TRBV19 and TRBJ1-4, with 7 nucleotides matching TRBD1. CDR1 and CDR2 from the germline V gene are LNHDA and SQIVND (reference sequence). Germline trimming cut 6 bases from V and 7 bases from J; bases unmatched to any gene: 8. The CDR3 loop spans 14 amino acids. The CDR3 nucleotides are TGTGCCAGTAGACCTGACAGGGAAGTTGAAAAACTGTTTTTT. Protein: CASRPDREVEKLFF.

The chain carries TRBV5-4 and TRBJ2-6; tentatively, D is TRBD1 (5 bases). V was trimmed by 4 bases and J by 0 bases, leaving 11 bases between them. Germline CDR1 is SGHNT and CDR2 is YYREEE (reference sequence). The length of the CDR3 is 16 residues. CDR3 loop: CASSPTVDSGANVLTF. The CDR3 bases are TGTGCCAGCAGCCCGACAGTCGACTCTGGGGCCAACGTCCTGACTTTC.

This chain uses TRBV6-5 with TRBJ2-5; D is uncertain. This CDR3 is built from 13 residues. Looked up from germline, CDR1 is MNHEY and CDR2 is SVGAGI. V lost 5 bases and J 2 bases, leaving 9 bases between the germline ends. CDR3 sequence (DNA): TGTGCCAGCAGTCCCGACGGGCAAGAGACCCAGTACTTC. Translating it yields CASSPDGQETQYF.

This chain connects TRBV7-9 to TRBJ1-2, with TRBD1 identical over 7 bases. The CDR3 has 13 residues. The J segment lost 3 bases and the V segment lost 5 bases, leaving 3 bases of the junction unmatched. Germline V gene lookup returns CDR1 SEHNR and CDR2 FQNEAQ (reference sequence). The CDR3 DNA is TGTGCCAGCAGCGTCAGGGGGGACTATGGCTACACCTTC. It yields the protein CASSVRGDYGYTF.

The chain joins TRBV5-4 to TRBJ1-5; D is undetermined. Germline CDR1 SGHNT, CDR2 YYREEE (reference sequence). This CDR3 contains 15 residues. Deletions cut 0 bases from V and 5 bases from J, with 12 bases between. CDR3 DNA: TGTGCCAGCAGCTTGGGCGGACTCCTCGATCAGCCCCAGCATTTT. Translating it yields CASSLGGLLDQPQHF.

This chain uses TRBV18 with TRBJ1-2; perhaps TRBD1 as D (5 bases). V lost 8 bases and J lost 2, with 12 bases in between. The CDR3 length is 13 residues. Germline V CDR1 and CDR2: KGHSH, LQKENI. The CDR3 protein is CASLSDTNYGYTF. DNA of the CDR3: TGTGCCAGCCTTTCGGACACCAACTATGGCTACACCTTC.

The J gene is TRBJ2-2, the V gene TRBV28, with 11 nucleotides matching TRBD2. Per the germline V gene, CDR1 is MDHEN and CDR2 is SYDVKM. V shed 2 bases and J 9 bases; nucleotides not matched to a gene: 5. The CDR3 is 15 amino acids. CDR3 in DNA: TGTGCCAGCAGTTTAGGGACTAGCGGAAAATGGGAGCTGTTTTTT. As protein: CASSLGTSGKWELFF. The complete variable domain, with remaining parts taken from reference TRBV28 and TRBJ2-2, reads DVKVTQSSRYLVKRTGEKVFLECVQDMDHENMFWYRQDPGLGLRLIYFSYDVKMKEKGDIPEGYSVSREKKERFSLILESASTNQTSMYLCASSLGTSGKWELFFGEGSRLTVL.

CDR3 sequence (DNA): TGTGCCAGCAGTTTCGACACAGGGGGCCAGGGGACCCAGTACTTC. Protein sequence: CASSFDTGGQGTQYF. This chain connects TRBV6-5 to TRBJ2-5, with TRBD1 matching 9 bases. The CDR3 runs 15 residues. J was trimmed by 7 bases and V by 4 bases; bases with no gene match: 10. CDR1 is MNHEY, CDR2 SVGAGI, per germline.

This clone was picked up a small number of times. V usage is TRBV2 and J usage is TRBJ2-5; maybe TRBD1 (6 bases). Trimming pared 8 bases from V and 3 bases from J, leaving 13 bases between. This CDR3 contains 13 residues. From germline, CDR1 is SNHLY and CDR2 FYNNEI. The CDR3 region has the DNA TGTGCCAGCGGAAGGGACACCAAAGAGACCCAGTACTTC. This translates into CASGRDTKETQYF. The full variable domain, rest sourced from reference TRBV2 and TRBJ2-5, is EPEVTQTPSHQVTQMGQEVILRCVPISNHLYFYWYRQILGQKVEFLVSFYNNEISEKSEIFDDQFSVERPDGSNFTLKIRSTKLEDSAMYFCASGRDTKETQYFGPGTRLLVL.

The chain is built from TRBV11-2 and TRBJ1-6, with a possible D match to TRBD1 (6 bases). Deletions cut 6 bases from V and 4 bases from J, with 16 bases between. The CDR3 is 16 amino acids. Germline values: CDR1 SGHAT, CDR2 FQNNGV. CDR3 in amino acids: CASSGSRGVYNSPLHF. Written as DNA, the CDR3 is TGTGCCAGCAGTGGATCCAGGGGCGTTTATAATTCACCCCTCCACTTT.

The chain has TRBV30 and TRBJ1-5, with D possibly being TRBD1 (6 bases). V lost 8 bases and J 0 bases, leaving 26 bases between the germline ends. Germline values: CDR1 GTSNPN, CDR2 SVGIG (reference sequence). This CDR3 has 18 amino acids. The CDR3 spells CAGIRVSGDPNSNQPQHF. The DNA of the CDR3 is TGTGCCGGGATCCGGGTGTCAGGGGACCCTAATAGCAATCAGCCCCAGCATTTT.

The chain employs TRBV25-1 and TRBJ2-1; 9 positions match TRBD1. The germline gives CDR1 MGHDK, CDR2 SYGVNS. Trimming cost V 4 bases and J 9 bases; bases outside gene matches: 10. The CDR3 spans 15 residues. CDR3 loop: CASSAIRTGAGEQFF. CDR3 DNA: TGTGCCAGCAGTGCTATACGGACAGGGGCCGGTGAGCAGTTCTTC.

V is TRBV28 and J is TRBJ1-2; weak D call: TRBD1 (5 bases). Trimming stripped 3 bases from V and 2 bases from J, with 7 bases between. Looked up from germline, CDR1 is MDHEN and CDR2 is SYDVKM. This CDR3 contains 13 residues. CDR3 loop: CASSLEGNYGYTF. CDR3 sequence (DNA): TGTGCCAGCAGTTTGGAGGGGAACTATGGCTACACCTTC.

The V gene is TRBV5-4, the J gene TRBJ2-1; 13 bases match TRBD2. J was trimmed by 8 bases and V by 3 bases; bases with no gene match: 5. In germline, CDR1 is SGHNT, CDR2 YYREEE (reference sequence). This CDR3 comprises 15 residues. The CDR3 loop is CASSSGTSGTHEQFF. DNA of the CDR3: TGTGCCAGCAGCTCCGGGACTAGCGGGACCCATGAGCAGTTCTTC.

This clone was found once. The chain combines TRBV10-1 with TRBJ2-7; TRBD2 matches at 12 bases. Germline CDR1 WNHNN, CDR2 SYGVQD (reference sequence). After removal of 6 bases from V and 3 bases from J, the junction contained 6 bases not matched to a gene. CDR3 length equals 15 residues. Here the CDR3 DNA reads TGCGCCAGCAGCCAGGGACTAGCGGGTCGCTACGAGCAGTACTTC. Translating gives CASSQGLAGRYEQYF.

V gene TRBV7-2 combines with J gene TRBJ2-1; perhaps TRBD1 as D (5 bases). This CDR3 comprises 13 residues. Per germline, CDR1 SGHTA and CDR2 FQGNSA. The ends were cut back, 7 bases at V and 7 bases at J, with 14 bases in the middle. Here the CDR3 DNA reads TGTGCCAGCACCCAGGGTATCCGAAATGAGCAGTTCTTC. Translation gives CASTQGIRNEQFF.

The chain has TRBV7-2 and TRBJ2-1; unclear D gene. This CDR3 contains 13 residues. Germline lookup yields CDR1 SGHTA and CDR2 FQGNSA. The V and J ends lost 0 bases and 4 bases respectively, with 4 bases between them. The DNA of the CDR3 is TGTGCCAGCAGCTTAGCACGGTACAATGAGCAGTTCTTC. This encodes CASSLARYNEQFF.

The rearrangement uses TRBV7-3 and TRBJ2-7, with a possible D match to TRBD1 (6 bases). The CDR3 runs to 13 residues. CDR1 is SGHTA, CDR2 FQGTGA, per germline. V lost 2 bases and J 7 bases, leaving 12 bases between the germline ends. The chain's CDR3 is CASSLGTRLEQYF. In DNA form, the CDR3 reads TGTGCCAGCAGCTTAGGGACACGGCTTGAGCAGTACTTC.

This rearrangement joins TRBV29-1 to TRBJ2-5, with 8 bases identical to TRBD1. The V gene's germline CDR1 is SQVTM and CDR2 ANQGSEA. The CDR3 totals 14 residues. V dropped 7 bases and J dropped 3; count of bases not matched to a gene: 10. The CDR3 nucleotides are TGCAGCGCTCAACAGGGGGGCCCGAAAGAGACCCAGTACTTC. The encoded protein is CSAQQGGPKETQYF.